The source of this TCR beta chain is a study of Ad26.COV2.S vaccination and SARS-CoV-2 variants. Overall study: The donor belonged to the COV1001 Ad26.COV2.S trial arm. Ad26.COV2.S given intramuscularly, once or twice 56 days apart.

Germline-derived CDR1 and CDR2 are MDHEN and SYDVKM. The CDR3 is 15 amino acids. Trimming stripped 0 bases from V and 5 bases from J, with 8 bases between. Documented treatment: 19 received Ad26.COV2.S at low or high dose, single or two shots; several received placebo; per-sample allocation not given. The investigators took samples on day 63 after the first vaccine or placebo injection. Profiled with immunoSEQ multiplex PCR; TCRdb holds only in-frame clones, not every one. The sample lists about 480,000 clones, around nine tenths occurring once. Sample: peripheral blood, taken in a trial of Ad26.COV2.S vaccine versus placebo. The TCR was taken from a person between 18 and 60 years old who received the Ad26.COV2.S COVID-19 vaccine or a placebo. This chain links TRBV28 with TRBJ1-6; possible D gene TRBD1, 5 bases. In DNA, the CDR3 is TGTGCCAGCAGTTTATGGGGGCCCGATAATTCACCCCTCCACTTT. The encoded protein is CASSLWGPDNSPLHF.